A selection of T cell receptor beta chains follows, all from one sample in a study of spatial heterogeneity in lung cancer. TCRdb re-derived calls from the 5' RACE reads in MiXCR, one entry per CDR3 protein. Of more than 4,500 distinct CDR3 sequences listed, about 3.9% were seen once; the top ten hold around 13%. Sequences were derived from normal lung tissue next to the tumor, sampled at surgery. The receptors derive from a male donor with early-stage non-small cell lung cancer. The CDR3 runs from the conserved cysteine through the conserved F or W. A D gene is named only where the DNA matches it firmly. Size is stated as once, few, many or a size class.

TRBV9	medium-sized	NA	TRBJ2-3	TGTGCCAGCAGCGTAGCAGGAACCATTGCAGATACGCAGTATTTT	CASSVAGTIADTQYF
TRBV6-6	many	NA	TRBJ2-1	TGTGCCAGCAGTTACTCTGGCACGCCTGGGGCGTCGTTCTTC	CASSYSGTPGASFF
TRBV7-3	medium-sized	NA	TRBJ2-5	TGTGCCAGCAGCCCAATTTATGGGGAGACCCAGTACTTC	CASSPIYGETQYF
TRBV3-1	many	NA	TRBJ1-2	TGTGCCAGCAGCCAGGCAGGGTCTTGGGGTGGCTACACCTTC	CASSQAGSWGGYTF
TRBV11-1	many	TRBD2	TRBJ2-1	TGTGCCAGCAGGGGGCTAGCGGACTTCAGCTCCTACAATGAGCAGTTCTTC	CASRGLADFSSYNEQFF
TRBV12-3/TRBV12-4	many	NA	TRBJ1-1	TGTGCCAGCAGTACAAACAGGGACACTGAAGCTTTCTTT	CASSTNRDTEAFF
TRBV4-1	many	NA	TRBJ2-6	TGCGCCAGCAGCCAAGATGGATCTGGGGCCAACGTCCTGACTTTC	CASSQDGSGANVLTF
TRBV10-2	many	NA	TRBJ2-7	TGCGCCAGCAGTGGGGACACCTCCTACGAGCAGTACTTC	CASSGDTSYEQYF
TRBV5-1	few	NA	TRBJ2-5	TGCGCCAGCAGCCCCGTCCCGGGGGCCCAGGGAGAGACCCAGTACTTC	CASSPVPGAQGETQYF
TRBV10-1	many	TRBD1	TRBJ2-2	TGCGCCAGCAGTTCCGGGACAGGGGGGGTCACCGGGGAGCTGTTTTTT	CASSSGTGGVTGELFF
TRBV7-2	many	NA	TRBJ1-2	TGTGCCAGCAGCGCCGAGGGGTCGGGGTTCTATGGCTACACCTTC	CASSAEGSGFYGYTF
TRBV5-4	few	NA	TRBJ1-1	TGTGCCAGCAGCTACCAGGGGTTGAGCACTGAAGCTTTCTTT	CASSYQGLSTEAFF
TRBV9	few	TRBD2	TRBJ2-3	TGTGCCAGCAGCGTAGCAGCGGGGGGGGGCACAGATACGCAGTATTTT	CASSVAAGGGTDTQYF
TRBV3-1	many	TRBD2	TRBJ2-7	TGTGCCAGCAGCACTAGCGGGAGGGGCTACGAGCAGTACTTC	CASSTSGRGYEQYF
TRBV5-1	few	NA	TRBJ2-3	TGCGCCAGCAGCTTGGAGTCAGGGTGCACAGATACGCAGTATTTT	CASSLESGCTDTQYF
TRBV24-1	medium-sized	TRBD2	TRBJ2-1	TGTGCCACCAGTGATTACTCGGGAGGGGAGCTAGCGGGAGGGCCGGAGAATGAGCAGTTCTTC	CATSDYSGGELAGGPENEQFF
TRBV2	medium-sized	NA	TRBJ1-1	TGTGCCAGCAGTTACCGGGATGTGAACACTGAAGCTTTCTTT	CASSYRDVNTEAFF
TRBV29-1	many	NA	TRBJ2-3	TGCAGCGTTGCTGAGGGGGGTGAAGCAGATACGCAGTATTTT	CSVAEGGEADTQYF
TRBV6-1	medium-sized	TRBD1	TRBJ2-7	TGTGCCAGCAGCCGGGGACAGGAGTACGAGCAGTACTTC	CASSRGQEYEQYF
TRBV5-1	many	NA	TRBJ1-5	TGCGCCAGCAGCTTAGGAGGCGGAGACAATCAGCCCCAGCATTTT	CASSLGGGDNQPQHF
TRBV19	many	NA	TRBJ2-2	TGTGCCTCCCGAGGGTCGGGCTCTAGGACCGGGGAGCTGTTTTTT	CASRGSGSRTGELFF
TRBV20-1	medium-sized	NA	TRBJ2-1	TGCAGTGCTAGAACCCCAGGGGCGAGGAATGAGCAGTTCTTC	CSARTPGARNEQFF
TRBV7-9	medium-sized	TRBD1	TRBJ2-2	TGTGCCAGCAGCCGACTAGGGACAGGGGCCACCGGGGAGCTGTTTTTT	CASSRLGTGATGELFF
TRBV29-1	many	NA	TRBJ1-4	TGCAGCGTTGATGCGGGGGCGGCGGCTAATGAAAAACTGTTTTTT	CSVDAGAAANEKLFF
TRBV6-6	medium-sized	NA	TRBJ1-5	TGTGCCAGCAGTTACCCCCGGGACGGAAGCAATCAGCCCCAGCATTTT	CASSYPRDGSNQPQHF
TRBV7-9	many	NA	TRBJ2-7	TGTGCCAGCTGCACTGGGCAGGGTAGCTCCTACGAGCAGTACTTC	CASCTGQGSSYEQYF
TRBV20-1	few	NA	TRBJ2-5	TGCAGTGCTAGCGGTTACGATCAGACCCAGTACTTC	CSASGYDQTQYF
TRBV3-1	medium-sized	NA	TRBJ1-1	TGTGCCAGCAGCCAACCCCAAAGGGGGGTTGAAGCTTTCTTT	CASSQPQRGVEAFF
TRBV30	many	NA	TRBJ1-6	TGTGCCTGGAGTGGGACAGAGAATTCACCCCTCCACTTT	CAWSGTENSPLHF
TRBV4-1	many	NA	TRBJ2-3	TGCGCCAGCAGCCTGGAGACTATTCTCACAGATACGCAGTATTTT	CASSLETILTDTQYF
TRBV30	many	NA	TRBJ1-4	TGTGCCTTCTCTAGAGGGGAGAATGAAAAACTGTTTTTT	CAFSRGENEKLFF
TRBV30	medium-sized	NA	TRBJ1-2	TGTGCCTGGAGTCCCTCAACAGGGTACGGCTACACCTTC	CAWSPSTGYGYTF
TRBV4-1	medium-sized	NA	TRBJ2-5	TGCGCCAGCAGCCAAGATCGATATCATGAGACCCAGTACTTC	CASSQDRYHETQYF
TRBV9	medium-sized	NA	TRBJ2-7	TGTGCCAGCAGCGCCGACGGGAACTACGAGCAGTACTTC	CASSADGNYEQYF